This T cell receptor beta chain was sequenced for a study of cytomegalovirus exposure and HLA in healthy donors. Regarding the study as a whole: In an earlier analysis, about 87% or about 30%: the productive usage of most TCR beta V segments.

Comment on this clone: Its target is not known.

The PCR had 60 Vbeta and 13 Jbeta primers. Assay used: immunoSEQ multiplex PCR; TCRdb lists only in-frame clones, some missing. The data show 90,000 to 150,000 clones, around 77% seen once. The CDR3 has 15 amino acids. V lost 2 bases and J 0 bases, leaving 8 bases between the germline ends. Germline lookup yields CDR1 MNHEY and CDR2 SVGAGI. The V and J genes are TRBV6-5 and TRBJ1-3; no definite D call. This receptor was identified in a man aged 35 to 55 in good health and CMV-seropositive. Source material: PBMCs. Here the CDR3 reads CASSYTEDSGNTIYF. In DNA, the CDR3 is TGTGCCAGCAGTTACACAGAAGACTCTGGAAACACCATATATTTT.